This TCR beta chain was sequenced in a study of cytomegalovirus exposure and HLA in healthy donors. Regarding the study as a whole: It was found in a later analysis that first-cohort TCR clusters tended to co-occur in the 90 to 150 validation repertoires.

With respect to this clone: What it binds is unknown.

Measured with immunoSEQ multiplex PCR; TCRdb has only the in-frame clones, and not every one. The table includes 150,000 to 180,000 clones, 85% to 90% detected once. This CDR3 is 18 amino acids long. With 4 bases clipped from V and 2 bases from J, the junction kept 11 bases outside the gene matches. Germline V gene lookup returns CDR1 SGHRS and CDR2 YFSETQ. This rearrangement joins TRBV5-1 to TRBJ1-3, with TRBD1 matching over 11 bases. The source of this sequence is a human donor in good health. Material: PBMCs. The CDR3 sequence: CASSPEGQGGFAGNTIYF. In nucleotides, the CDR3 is TGCGCCAGCAGCCCGGAGGGACAGGGGGGCTTCGCTGGAAACACCATATATTTT.